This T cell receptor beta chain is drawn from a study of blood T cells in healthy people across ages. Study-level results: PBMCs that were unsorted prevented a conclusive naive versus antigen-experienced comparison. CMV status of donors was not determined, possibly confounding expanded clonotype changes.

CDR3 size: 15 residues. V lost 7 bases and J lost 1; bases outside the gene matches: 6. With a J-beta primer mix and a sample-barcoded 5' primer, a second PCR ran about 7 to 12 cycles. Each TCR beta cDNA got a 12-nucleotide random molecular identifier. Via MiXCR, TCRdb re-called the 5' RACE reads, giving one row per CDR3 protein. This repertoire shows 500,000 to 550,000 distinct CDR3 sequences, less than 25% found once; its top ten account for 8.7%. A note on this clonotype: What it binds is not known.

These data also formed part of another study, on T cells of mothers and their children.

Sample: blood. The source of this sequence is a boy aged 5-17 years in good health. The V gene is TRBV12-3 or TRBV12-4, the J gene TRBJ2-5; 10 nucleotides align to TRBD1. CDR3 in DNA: TGTGCCAGCAACCCGGGACAGGGGTCCCAAGAGACCCAGTACTTC. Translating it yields CASNPGQGSQETQYF.